These 15 T cell receptor beta chains came from one sample sequenced in a study of shared clonotypes between healthy human individuals. The assay was immunoSEQ multiplex PCR, and TCRdb's table has in-frame clones only and misses some. The top ten hold around 1.7% of the sample, which has over 2,000,000 clones, 80% to 95% seen once. Naive CD8 cells were CD45RO-negative, positively selected for CCR7, excluding terminally differentiated effector memory CD45RA+ cells. The sequenced material came from naive CD8+ T cells from PBMCs. The receptors here all came from a man aged 18 to 29 in good health. Some clones in this sample may be carry-over from other donors' samples.

The chain employs TRBV11-2 and TRBJ2-1; no definite D call. CDR1 and CDR2 from the germline V gene are SGHAT and FQNNGV. Trimming took 5 bases from V and 5 from J, leaving 13 bases between them. CDR3 length: 14 residues. As DNA, the CDR3 is TGTGCCAGCAGCCCCATGGGTATACACAATGAGCAGTTCTTC. The encoded protein is CASSPMGIHNEQFF. The complete variable domain, with remaining parts taken from reference TRBV11-2 and TRBJ2-1, reads EAGVAQSPRYKIIEKRQSVAFWCNPISGHATLYWYQQILGQGPKLLIQFQNNGVVDDSQLPKDRFSAERLKGVDSTLKIQPAKLEDSAVYLCASSPMGIHNEQFFGPGTRLTVL.

This chain joins TRBV25-1 and TRBJ1-4, with D possibly being TRBD1 (6 bases). The ends were cut back, 9 bases at V and 7 bases at J, with 15 bases in the middle. Germline loops: CDR1 MGHDK, CDR2 SYGVNS. This CDR3 spans 13 amino acids. DNA of the CDR3: TGTGCCAGTGGTGTAGGGGGGGGTGAAAAACTGTTTTTT. Its translation is CASGVGGGEKLFF.

The J gene is TRBJ2-7, the V gene TRBV28; D may be TRBD2 (5 bases). Trimming stripped 6 bases from V and 4 bases from J, with 16 bases between. CDR3 size: 14 residues. The germline CDR1 and CDR2 sequences are MDHEN and SYDVKM. CDR3: CASRYGWGAYEQYF. CDR3 coding DNA: TGTGCCAGCAGATACGGTTGGGGAGCTTACGAGCAGTACTTC. The full variable domain, in which reference TRBV28 and TRBJ2-7 provide the parts outside the CDR3, is DVKVTQSSRYLVKRTGEKVFLECVQDMDHENMFWYRQDPGLGLRLIYFSYDVKMKEKGDIPEGYSVSREKKERFSLILESASTNQTSMYLCASRYGWGAYEQYFGPGTRLTVT.

This rearrangement joins TRBV5-4 to TRBJ2-7; D not resolved. Germline CDR1 SGHNT, CDR2 YYREEE (reference sequence). V gave up 3 bases and J gave up 2 bases, with 12 bases separating them. This CDR3 region has 14 residues. The CDR3 DNA is TGTGCCAGCAGCTCACGGGTCCCCCCCTACGAGCAGTACTTC. This codes for CASSSRVPPYEQYF.

The V and J genes are TRBV11-2 and TRBJ2-5; D is possibly TRBD2 (5 bases). Germline V gene data show CDR1 as SGHAT and CDR2 as FQNNGV. The CDR3 loop spans 13 amino acids. V was shortened by 6 bases and J by 4 bases, with 12 bases between the two germline ends. Here the CDR3 DNA reads TGTGCCAGCAGTCTGGAGGTCCCAGAGACCCAGTACTTC. This sequence encodes CASSLEVPETQYF.

The genes are TRBV6-5 and TRBJ2-3; D not certain. Trimming pared 0 bases from V and 7 bases from J, leaving 14 bases between. Germline values: CDR1 MNHEY, CDR2 SVGAGI. The CDR3 covers 15 residues. CDR3 in DNA: TGTGCCAGCAGTTACTCGATTGGGCCCGTGTATACGCAGTATTTT. Protein: CASSYSIGPVYTQYF.

The chain is built from TRBV27 and TRBJ2-5, with 12 bases that match TRBD2. The CDR3 length is 15 residues. The germline V gene has CDR1 MNHEY and CDR2 SMNVEV (reference sequence). V shed 6 bases and J 9 bases; nucleotides not matched to a gene: 11. This chain's CDR3 is CASSPGRTSGNPQYF. In DNA, the CDR3 is TGTGCCAGCAGCCCAGGGAGGACTAGCGGGAATCCCCAGTACTTC.

The gene calls are TRBV28 and TRBJ2-1, with TRBD2 identical over 14 bases. Germline V gene lookup returns CDR1 MDHEN and CDR2 SYDVKM. This CDR3 is built from 15 residues. The V gene end was trimmed by 7 bases and the J gene end by 8 bases; junction bases not matched to a gene: 7. In DNA form, the CDR3 reads TGTGCCAGCAACCGGGGACTAGCGGGAGTTTATGAGCAGTTCTTC. Its translation is CASNRGLAGVYEQFF.

This chain uses TRBV4-3 with TRBJ2-1; 12 bases align to TRBD2. Looked up from germline, CDR1 is LGHNA and CDR2 is YSLEER. CDR3 length: 15 residues. The ends lost 1 base at V and 7 bases at J; junction bases unmatched: 2. CDR3 nucleotide sequence: TGCGCCAGCAGCCAAGGACTAGCGGGAGAAAATGAGCAGTTCTTC. Its protein is CASSQGLAGENEQFF.

V is TRBV27 and J is TRBJ2-7; tentative D call: TRBD2 (6 bases). Trimming left V 3 bases short and J 6 bases short, with 12 bases between. The CDR3 sequence is 13 residues long. CDR1 is MNHEY and CDR2 is SMNVEV in the germline V gene (reference sequence). The CDR3: CASSFLAGSEQYF. As DNA, the CDR3 is TGTGCCAGCAGTTTTCTTGCGGGGTCCGAGCAGTACTTC.

A word on this clone: The junction shows a germline mismatch at one end, possibly a read error. The genes are TRBV6-5 and TRBJ2-7; D is ambiguous. This CDR3 has 14 residues. Germline V gene sequence: CDR1 MNHEY, CDR2 SVGAGI. CDR3 sequence (DNA): TGTGCCAGCAGTTACGAAGTCAACGGCTACGGGCAGTACTTC. Protein sequence: CASSYEVNGYGQYF.

The chain couples TRBV9 to TRBJ1-4; maybe TRBD1 (5 bases). Germline loops: CDR1 SGDLS, CDR2 YYNGEE. The CDR3 sequence is 16 residues long. Trimming took 4 bases from V and 8 from J, leaving 21 bases between them. CDR3 amino acids: CASSHPRDAEEEKLFF. The CDR3 nucleotides read TGTGCCAGCAGCCACCCTCGGGACGCGGAGGAGGAAAAACTGTTTTTT. The full variable domain, in which reference TRBV9 and TRBJ1-4 provide the parts outside the CDR3, is DSGVTQTPKHLITATGQRVTLRCSPRSGDLSVYWYQQSLDQGLQFLIQYYNGEERAKGNILERFSAQQFPDLHSELNLSSLELGDSALYFCASSHPRDAEEEKLFFGSGTQLSVL.

For the CDR3, the DNA is TGTGCCAGCAGCCCGGACAGCTCCACTGAAGCTTTCTTT. Its protein product is CASSPDSSTEAFF. The J gene is TRBJ1-1, the V gene TRBV7-9, with a possible D match to TRBD1 (6 bases). Germline CDR1 and CDR2: SEHNR and FQNEAQ (reference sequence). This CDR3 region has 13 residues. Deletions cut 5 bases from V and 4 bases from J, with 11 bases between.

The rearrangement uses TRBV7-9 and TRBJ1-1, with 10 bases identical to TRBD1. The CDR3 has 17 amino acids. The germline CDR1 and CDR2 sequences are SEHNR and FQNEAQ (reference sequence). V gave up 2 bases and J gave up 5 bases; unmatched junction bases: 11. The CDR3 loop is CASSLRGTGVGGTEAFF. CDR3 DNA: TGTGCCAGCAGCTTACGTGGGACAGGGGTAGGTGGAACTGAAGCTTTCTTT.

The CDR3 DNA follows: TGTGCCAGCAGCTTAGGTGTCAGGGCGGGCACAGATACGCAGTATTTT. This codes for CASSLGVRAGTDTQYF. This chain uses TRBV7-3 with TRBJ2-3; tentatively, D is TRBD1 (5 bases). Trimming left V 2 bases short and J 1 base short, with 13 bases between. This CDR3 has 16 amino acids. Germline V gene data show CDR1 as SGHTA and CDR2 as FQGTGA.